The 32 T cell receptor beta chains presented below share a single source sample, sequenced in a study of T cell responses to AZD1222 COVID-19 vaccine. The table came from immunoSEQ multiplex PCR; TCRdb's copy has only in-frame clones and leaves some out. The sample shows 15,000 or so clones, about four fifths of them seen only once. The specimen comprised peripheral blood, sampled 28 days after the second AZD1222 dose. The receptors derive from an adult who received the AZD1222 COVID-19 vaccine.

The V call is TRBV5-4, the J call TRBJ1-1, with 8 nucleotides matching TRBD1. CDR1 SGHNT and CDR2 YYREEE come from the germline V gene (reference sequence). This CDR3 is 13 amino acids long. The junction had 5 bases not matched to a gene; V was cut back by 4 bases and J by 6 bases. The CDR3 protein is CASSLRQGSEAFF. The CDR3 coding sequence is TGTGCCAGCAGCCTTCGACAGGGGTCTGAAGCTTTCTTT.

The genes are TRBV29-1 and TRBJ2-7, with TRBD1 matching over 8 bases. The CDR3 runs to 14 residues. J lost 5 bases, V lost 0 bases, and 6 bases had no gene match. Germline CDR1 SQVTM, CDR2 ANQGSEA. For the CDR3, the DNA is TGCAGCGTTGAAGATCCACAGGGGGTGGACGAGCAGTACTTC. Its protein is CSVEDPQGVDEQYF.

V and J are TRBV7-9 and TRBJ1-1; no definite D call. Germline V lookup: CDR1 SEHNR, CDR2 FQNEAQ (reference sequence). This CDR3 spans 11 amino acids. Trimming pared 5 bases from V and 8 bases from J, leaving 9 bases between. The CDR3 bases are TGTGCCAGCAGCGTCCAGGCCGAAGCTTTCTTT. Translating it yields CASSVQAEAFF.

V is TRBV3-1 (or the pseudogene TRBV3-2) and J is TRBJ2-5; 8 bases are shared with TRBD1. There are 13 residues in the CDR3. Per the germline V gene, CDR1 is LGHDT and CDR2 is YNNKEL (reference sequence). Unmatched junction bases numbered 0, after V lost 3 bases and J lost 3 bases. For the CDR3, the DNA is TGTGCCAGCAGCCAGGGACAGGAAGAGACCCAGTACTTC. Encoded protein: CASSQGQEETQYF.

This rearrangement joins TRBV7-9 to TRBJ1-6; D is possibly TRBD1 (5 bases). The CDR3 extends over 13 amino acids. Trimming removed 0 bases from V and 10 bases from J, with 7 bases in between. Per the germline V gene, CDR1 is SEHNR and CDR2 is FQNEAQ (reference sequence). CDR3 region: CASSLASGSPLHF. As DNA, the CDR3 is TGTGCCAGCAGCTTAGCGTCAGGGTCACCCCTCCACTTT.

This chain uses TRBV3-1 (or the pseudogene TRBV3-2) with TRBJ2-1, with 7 nucleotides matching TRBD2. V trimming: 7 bases; J trimming: 9 bases; junction bases outside the gene matches: 12. Germline lookup yields CDR1 LGHDT and CDR2 YNNKEL (reference sequence). The CDR3 has 14 amino acids. The CDR3 nucleotides read TGTGCCAGCACCTTCGTGGGAGGGATCGGTGAGCAGTTCTTC. It codes for CASTFVGGIGEQFF.

This sequence joins TRBV2 and TRBJ2-7; a weak D match, TRBD2 (5 bases). The germline V gene has CDR1 SNHLY and CDR2 FYNNEI. CDR3 length: 15 residues. V was shortened by 0 bases and J by 2 bases, with 11 bases between the two germline ends. CDR3 protein: CASSEAIGLPYEQYF. DNA for the CDR3: TGTGCCAGCAGTGAAGCGATAGGACTTCCCTACGAGCAGTACTTC.

This chain connects TRBV25-1 to TRBJ1-1, with D hard to call. This CDR3 has 13 amino acids. Germline V gene data show CDR1 as MGHDK and CDR2 as SYGVNS. The V gene lost 3 bases and the J gene lost 1 base, with 6 bases spanning the gap. This CDR3 reads CASSEGTNTEAFF. CDR3 in DNA: TGTGCCAGCAGTGAGGGTACGAACACTGAAGCTTTCTTT.

This chain uses TRBV28 with TRBJ2-7; TRBD1 aligns across 7 bases. V trimming: 3 bases; J trimming: 0 bases; junction bases outside the gene matches: 5. The CDR3 consists of 15 residues. Germline V gene sequence: CDR1 MDHEN, CDR2 SYDVKM. The CDR3 bases are TGTGCCAGCAGTTTTCCGACAGGGAGCTCCTACGAGCAGTACTTC. Its translation is CASSFPTGSSYEQYF.

This clone was recorded only once. The V and J genes are TRBV7-3 and TRBJ1-5; D is possibly TRBD1 (6 bases). Trimming left V 5 bases short and J 5 bases short, with 13 bases between. Germline lookup yields CDR1 SGHTA and CDR2 FQGTGA. This CDR3 region has 14 residues. The chain's CDR3 is CASSQTGPDQPQHF. In DNA form, the CDR3 reads TGTGCCAGCAGCCAAACAGGGCCTGATCAGCCCCAGCATTTT.

This clone showed up just a few times. J is TRBJ1-1 and V is TRBV7-2; no clear D gene. Germline values: CDR1 SGHTA, CDR2 FQGNSA. V was cut by 0 bases and J by 11 bases, with 13 bases left in between. This CDR3 has 13 residues. The DNA of the CDR3 is TGTGCCAGCAGCTTAGCCGGGGTGGGCGGGGCTTTCTTT. This encodes CASSLAGVGGAFF.

The chain carries TRBV2 and TRBJ1-6; the D gene is possibly TRBD1 (5 bases). Germline CDR1 SNHLY, CDR2 FYNNEI. V was trimmed by 1 base and J by 10 bases, leaving 14 bases between them. The CDR3 is 15 amino acids. CDR3 DNA: TGTGCCAGCAGTGAAGTGGGTCAGGGAGGCTCACCCCTCCACTTT. Translating gives CASSEVGQGGSPLHF.

The rearrangement links TRBV7-2 to TRBJ2-1; D gene unclear. The germline CDR1 and CDR2 sequences are SGHTA and FQGNSA. V was clipped by 7 bases and J by 0 bases, with 10 bases between them. The CDR3 covers 14 residues. CDR3 sequence: CASTVSSSYNEQFF. In DNA, the CDR3 is TGTGCCAGCACCGTGTCGTCCTCCTACAATGAGCAGTTCTTC.

This clone came up once. This rearrangement joins TRBV3-1 (or the pseudogene TRBV3-2) to TRBJ2-7; D is ambiguous. The CDR3 has 14 amino acids. The germline V gene encodes CDR1 LGHDT and CDR2 YNNKEL (reference sequence). Trimming removed 0 bases from V and 4 bases from J, with 10 bases in between. The CDR3 loop reads CASSQDATNYEQYF. CDR3 DNA sequence: TGTGCCAGCAGCCAAGACGCCACTAATTACGAGCAGTACTTC.

The rearrangement uses TRBV30 and TRBJ2-3; possible D gene TRBD2, 7 bases. V lost 0 bases and J lost 2, with 12 bases in between. The CDR3 spans 15 residues. In germline, CDR1 is GTSNPN, CDR2 SVGIG (reference sequence). Here the CDR3 reads CAWSVGAGATDTQYF. In nucleotides, the CDR3 is TGTGCCTGGAGTGTAGGGGCGGGGGCCACAGATACGCAGTATTTT.

CDR3 in DNA: TGTGCCAGCTCACCGGGACAGGGCTATGGCTACACCTTC. Translating it yields CASSPGQGYGYTF. V gene TRBV18 combines with J gene TRBJ1-2, with 9 bases lining up with TRBD1. With V trimmed by 3 bases and J by 4 bases, 0 bases remained unmatched. Per germline, CDR1 KGHSH and CDR2 LQKENI. This CDR3 contains 13 residues. Supplemented by reference TRBV18 and TRBJ1-2, the full variable domain reads NAGVMQNPRHLVRRRGQEARLRCSPMKGHSHVYWYRQLPEEGLKFMVYLQKENIIDESGMPKERFSAEFPKEGPSILRIQQVVRGDSAAYFCASSPGQGYGYTFGSGTRLTVV.

CDR3 nucleotide sequence: TGTGCCAGCAGCCCTCCGGGGCAGGGGGGCTATGGCTACACCTTC. Amino acids: CASSPPGQGGYGYTF. The genes are TRBV7-9 and TRBJ1-2; TRBD1 matches 7 bases. The CDR3 loop spans 15 amino acids. With V trimmed by 5 bases and J by 4 bases, 10 bases remained unmatched. Looked up from germline, CDR1 is SEHNR and CDR2 is FQNEAQ (reference sequence).

The chain recombines TRBV4-1 with TRBJ1-2, with D tentatively TRBD1 (5 bases). V lost 0 bases, J lost 4 bases, and 9 bases lay in between. This CDR3 region has 14 residues. Germline-derived CDR1 and CDR2 are MGHRA and YSYEKL. CDR3 nucleotide sequence: TGCGCCAGCAGCCAAGATTCCGGGACCTATGGCTACACCTTC. Protein: CASSQDSGTYGYTF.

The gene calls are TRBV13 and TRBJ2-1; 9 bases are a match to TRBD1. This CDR3 region has 13 residues. The junction had 4 bases not matched to a gene; V was cut back by 4 bases and J by 9 bases. Germline V lookup: CDR1 PRHDT, CDR2 FYEKMQ (reference sequence). CDR3 coding DNA: TGTGCCAGCAGCTCACAGGGGGCCGGTGAGCAGTTCTTC. Amino acid sequence: CASSSQGAGEQFF.

The J gene is TRBJ2-7, the V gene TRBV27; D is undetermined. This CDR3 contains 13 residues. Germline V gives CDR1 MNHEY, CDR2 SMNVEV (reference sequence). The germline V and J ends were trimmed by 3 bases and 3 bases, with 9 bases remaining between them. The CDR3 DNA reads TGTGCCAGCAGTTTCGGTGGCAGCTACGAGCAGTACTTC. Translating it yields CASSFGGSYEQYF.

This sequence joins TRBV3-1 (or the pseudogene TRBV3-2) and TRBJ2-5; 9 bases fit TRBD2. Germline V CDR1 and CDR2: LGHDT, YNNKEL (reference sequence). The CDR3 spans 15 residues. V shed 0 bases, J shed 10 bases, and the junction held 9 bases outside the gene matches. The CDR3, as DNA: TGTGCCAGCAGCCAAGACCCGGGACTAGCTCGTTTCCAGTACTTC. It specifies CASSQDPGLARFQYF.

J is TRBJ2-1 and V is TRBV27, with a possible D match to TRBD2 (5 bases). V was cut by 3 bases and J by 6 bases, with 12 bases left in between. Germline CDR1 reads MNHEY; CDR2 reads SMNVEV (reference sequence). The CDR3 runs 14 residues. This chain's CDR3 is CASSLIEGINEQFF. The CDR3 DNA reads as TGTGCCAGCAGTTTGATTGAGGGAATCAATGAGCAGTTCTTC.

V is TRBV5-1 and J is TRBJ2-1; D unresolved. The V gene's germline CDR1 is SGHRS and CDR2 YFSETQ. With 5 bases removed from V and 9 bases from J, the gap between germline ends came to 15 bases. The CDR3 runs to 13 residues. The CDR3 DNA reads TGCGCCAGCAGGGGCGACCAGAAAGGTGAGCAGTTCTTC. Protein: CASRGDQKGEQFF.

The V and J genes are TRBV7-9 and TRBJ2-1, with 11 bases aligning to TRBD2. This CDR3 is built from 16 residues. Germline V lookup: CDR1 SEHNR, CDR2 FQNEAQ (reference sequence). The V and J ends lost 5 bases and 8 bases, in that order; junction bases with no gene match: 11. The CDR3 is CASSPQTSGGIDEQFF. CDR3 bases: TGTGCCAGCAGCCCCCAAACTAGCGGGGGTATAGATGAGCAGTTCTTC.

This clone has more than one count but fewer than ten. The rearrangement joins TRBV11-3 to TRBJ2-2; D possibly corresponds to TRBD2 (6 bases). The CDR3 totals 14 residues. From germline, CDR1 is SGHNT and CDR2 YENEEA. V gave up 1 base and J gave up 5 bases, with 8 bases separating them. The CDR3 DNA reads as TGTGCCAGCAGCTTAGCGCGGGGAACCGGGGAGCTGTTTTTT. It yields the protein CASSLARGTGELFF. The variable domain in full, completed from reference TRBV11-3 and TRBJ2-2, reads EAGVVQSPRYKIIEKKQPVAFWCNPISGHNTLYWYLQNLGQGPELLIRYENEEAVDDSQLPKDRFSAERLKGVDSTLKIQPAELGDSAVYLCASSLARGTGELFFGEGSRLTVL.

V is TRBV28 and J is TRBJ2-5; 8 bases line up with TRBD1. CDR3 length: 13 amino acids. V shed 5 bases and J 4 bases; nucleotides not matched to a gene: 3. Germline CDR1 is MDHEN and CDR2 is SYDVKM. CDR3: CASSRDRGETQYF. CDR3 nucleotide sequence: TGTGCCAGCAGTCGCGACAGGGGAGAGACCCAGTACTTC.

The gene calls are TRBV6-2 or TRBV6-3 and TRBJ1-5, with 9 bases lining up with TRBD1. Germline loops: CDR1 MNHEY, CDR2 SVGEGT. CDR3 length equals 11 residues. The V segment lost 5 bases and the J segment 16 bases; nucleotides outside the gene matches: 6. The CDR3 loop reads CASSHGQGQHF. CDR3 DNA: TGTGCCAGCAGTCACGGACAGGGGCAACATTTT.

The CDR3: CASSGQGVEQYF. The CDR3 region has the DNA TGCGCCAGCAGTGGACAGGGAGTCGAGCAGTACTTC. The V and J genes are TRBV5-1 and TRBJ2-7; 8 bases map to TRBD1. The CDR3 is made up of 12 amino acids. Germline loops: CDR1 SGHRS, CDR2 YFSETQ. Trimming took 5 bases from V and 6 from J; bases not matched to a gene: 4.

The V gene is TRBV19, the J gene TRBJ2-1; 11 bases align to TRBD2. The CDR3 runs 16 residues. CDR1 LNHDA and CDR2 SQIVND come from the germline V gene (reference sequence). V lost 4 bases to trimming and J lost 6 bases; unmatched junction nucleotides: 8. CDR3 sequence reads: CASSTLPSGGPNEQFF. CDR3 sequence (DNA): TGTGCCAGTAGTACCCTCCCTAGCGGGGGGCCCAATGAGCAGTTCTTC.

The J gene is TRBJ1-1, the V gene TRBV9; 10 bases are shared with TRBD1. From germline, CDR1 is SGDLS and CDR2 YYNGEE. The CDR3 is 15 residues long. Trimming removed 4 bases from V and 3 bases from J; junction bases left unmatched: 6. DNA for the CDR3: TGTGCCAGCAGCAGATGGACAGGGGGGGACACTGAAGCTTTCTTT. Translation gives CASSRWTGGDTEAFF. Combining the CDR3 with reference TRBV9 and TRBJ1-1 gives the whole variable domain DSGVTQTPKHLITATGQRVTLRCSPRSGDLSVYWYQQSLDQGLQFLIQYYNGEERAKGNILERFSAQQFPDLHSELNLSSLELGDSALYFCASSRWTGGDTEAFFGQGTRLTVV.

This clone was observed once. The chain joins TRBV4-1 to TRBJ2-1; 10 positions match TRBD2. With V trimmed by 4 bases and J by 3 bases, 15 bases remained unmatched. Germline V gene sequence: CDR1 MGHRA, CDR2 YSYEKL. The CDR3 contains 19 residues. The CDR3 DNA reads as TGCGCCAGCAGCCCGGGCGGGCAAGCGGGGGGGCCTTTCTACAATGAGCAGTTCTTC. This sequence encodes CASSPGGQAGGPFYNEQFF.

The chain uses TRBV15 and TRBJ1-1; D gene ambiguous. The CDR3 is 15 amino acids. CDR1 is LNHNV and CDR2 is YYDKDF in the germline V gene (reference sequence). Between the trimmed V and J ends, which lost 1 base and 1 base, there was a span of 10 bases. For the CDR3, the DNA is TGTGCCACCAGCAGAGGTCAGGTATCGAACACTGAAGCTTTCTTT. Translating it yields CATSRGQVSNTEAFF.